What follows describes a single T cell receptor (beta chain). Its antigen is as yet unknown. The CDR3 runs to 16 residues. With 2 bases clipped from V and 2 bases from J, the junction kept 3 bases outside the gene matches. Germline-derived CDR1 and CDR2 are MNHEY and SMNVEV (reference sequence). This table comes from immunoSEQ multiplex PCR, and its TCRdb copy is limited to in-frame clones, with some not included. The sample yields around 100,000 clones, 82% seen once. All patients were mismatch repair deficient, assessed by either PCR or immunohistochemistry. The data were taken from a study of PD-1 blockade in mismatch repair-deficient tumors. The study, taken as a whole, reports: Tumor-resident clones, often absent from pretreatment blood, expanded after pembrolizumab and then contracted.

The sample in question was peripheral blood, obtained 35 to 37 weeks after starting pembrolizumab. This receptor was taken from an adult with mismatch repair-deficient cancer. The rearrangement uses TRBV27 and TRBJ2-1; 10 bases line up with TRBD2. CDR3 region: CASSLRLAGAYNEQFF. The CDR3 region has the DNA TGTGCCAGCAGTTTACGGCTAGCGGGAGCCTACAATGAGCAGTTCTTC.